What follows are 10 T cell receptor beta chains derived from one specimen sequenced in a study of human thymus T cells. Thymic tissue was derived from resections collected during corrective heart surgery. Assay: immunoSEQ multiplex PCR; the TCRdb copy retains only in-frame clones and omits some. Among about 120,000 clones, 90% to 95% were seen once, and the ten largest hold 0.02% to 0.03%. The sample consisted of thymus tissue. These receptors all stem from a boy in the first two years of life with a congenital heart defect but otherwise immunologically healthy.

This clone appeared a few times. The V gene is TRBV6-5, the J gene TRBJ1-6; possible D gene TRBD1, 6 bases. The CDR3 extends over 13 amino acids. Per the germline V gene, CDR1 is MNHEY and CDR2 is SVGAGI. The V end lost 8 bases, the J end lost 7 bases, and 12 bases lay between the germline ends. The CDR3 nucleotides read TGTGCCAGCCGACAGGTTACGAATTCACCCCTCCACTTT. This gives the protein CASRQVTNSPLHF.

The rearrangement links TRBV4-3 to TRBJ2-2; D might be TRBD1 (5 bases). CDR1 LGHNA and CDR2 YSLEER come from the germline V gene. The CDR3 is 20 amino acids. The V end lost 0 bases, the J end lost 3 bases, and 23 bases lay between the germline ends. The CDR3 sequence is CASSQDPSYPQDHDTGELFF. CDR3 sequence (DNA): TGCGCCAGCAGCCAAGATCCCTCCTATCCACAGGATCATGACACCGGGGAGCTGTTTTTT.

The chain uses TRBV18 and TRBJ2-7; 10 bases are shared with TRBD2. The germline gives CDR1 KGHSH, CDR2 LQKENI. The CDR3 contains 15 residues. Trimming took 3 bases from V and 5 from J; bases not matched to a gene: 7. In DNA form, the CDR3 reads TGTGCCAGCTCACCGCAAGCGGGGGGGCCCCACGAGCAGTACTTC. This gives the protein CASSPQAGGPHEQYF.

This sequence joins TRBV5-1 and TRBJ2-1; TRBD2 agrees at 7 bases. CDR1 and CDR2 (germline): SGHRS, YFSETQ. Trimming cost V 3 bases and J 8 bases; bases outside gene matches: 11. The CDR3 sequence is 15 residues long. CDR3 bases: TGCGCCAGCAGCTCTGGACTAGTATCCTGGGATGAGCAGTTCTTC. Translating gives CASSSGLVSWDEQFF.

V is TRBV2 and J is TRBJ2-4; 10 bases line up with TRBD1. The CDR3 consists of 16 residues. Looked up from germline, CDR1 is SNHLY and CDR2 is FYNNEI. After removal of 8 bases from V and 1 base from J, the junction contained 8 bases not matched to a gene. The CDR3 region has the DNA TGTGCCAGCTTCTCTACGGGACAGGGGGCCAAAAACATTCAGTACTTC. Translated: CASFSTGQGAKNIQYF.

The chain joins TRBV15 to TRBJ1-5, with 12 bases that match TRBD1. Germline CDR1 reads LNHNV; CDR2 reads YYDKDF (reference sequence). The length of the CDR3 is 22 residues. V lost 1 base, J lost 3 bases, and 19 bases stayed unmatched. Here the CDR3 DNA reads TGTGCCACCAGCAGAGTAAAACCCGGGACAGGGGGCGCGAAGACCTTCAATCAGCCCCAGCATTTT. Encoded protein: CATSRVKPGTGGAKTFNQPQHF.

The chain uses TRBV2 and TRBJ2-1; 8 nucleotides align to TRBD1. The trim removed 7 bases at V and 5 bases at J, leaving 7 bases unmatched. CDR3 size: 14 residues. Germline loops: CDR1 SNHLY, CDR2 FYNNEI. CDR3 sequence (DNA): TGTGCCAGCAAGAACAGGGGGGCAAACAATGAGCAGTTCTTC. Translating it yields CASKNRGANNEQFF.

The sample holds one count of this clone. The chain employs TRBV19 and TRBJ2-1; D is unclear. The V gene lost 10 bases and the J gene lost 9 bases, with 16 bases spanning the gap. Per germline, CDR1 LNHDA and CDR2 SQIVND (reference sequence). The CDR3 length is 12 residues. The CDR3 reads CATEDPTPEQFF. The CDR3 bases are TGTGCCACCGAAGATCCCACCCCTGAGCAGTTCTTC.

The V gene is TRBV7-6, the J gene TRBJ2-3; 9 nucleotides match TRBD2. Germline loops: CDR1 SGHVS, CDR2 FNYEAQ. The V gene end was trimmed by 5 bases and the J gene end by 1 base; junction bases not matched to a gene: 4. The CDR3 runs 15 residues. Here the CDR3 DNA reads TGTGCCAGCAGCCCTCGACTAGCGGGCACAGATACGCAGTATTTT. Protein sequence: CASSPRLAGTDTQYF. The full variable domain, in which reference TRBV7-6 and TRBJ2-3 provide the parts outside the CDR3, is GAGVSQSPRYKVTKRGQDVALRCDPISGHVSLYWYRQALGQGPEFLTYFNYEAQQDKSGLPNDRFSAERPEGSISTLTIQRTEQRDSAMYRCASSPRLAGTDTQYFGPGTRLTVL.

The rearrangement links TRBV30 to TRBJ2-7, with 7 positions matching TRBD2. CDR1 GTSNPN and CDR2 SVGIG come from the germline V gene (reference sequence). The V segment lost 0 bases and the J segment 3 bases; nucleotides outside the gene matches: 5. The CDR3 is 14 amino acids. CDR3 residues: CAWSVRSGDYEQYF. The CDR3 DNA follows: TGTGCCTGGAGTGTACGAAGCGGGGACTACGAGCAGTACTTC.